These 10 T cell receptor beta chains were sequenced from one sample in a study of blood T cell repertoires in COVID-19. The repertoire was sequenced with immunoSEQ multiplex PCR; TCRdb's copy has only in-frame clones and lacks some. The sample gives under 150,000 clones, about four fifths of which show up once; 7% to 10% is in the top ten. The sample consisted of peripheral blood. The receptors shown here come from a human donor with acute or convalescent COVID-19. The donor label of this sample is uncertain.

The chain combines TRBV2 with TRBJ2-7, with TRBD1 matching 9 bases. V was clipped by 5 bases and J by 3 bases; unmatched bases: 2. The V gene's germline CDR1 is SNHLY and CDR2 FYNNEI. The CDR3 is 13 amino acids. CDR3 amino acids: CASSRDRDYEQYV. DNA of the CDR3: TGTGCCAGCAGTAGGGACAGGGACTACGAGCAGTACGTC.

This clone was recorded a few times. The J gene is TRBJ2-2, the V gene TRBV18; TRBD1 matches at 8 bases. Germline loops: CDR1 KGHSH, CDR2 LQKENI. V lost 0 bases, J lost 0 bases, and 0 bases stayed unmatched. This CDR3 region has 16 residues. CDR3 sequence: CASSPPGQANTGELFF. The CDR3 DNA is TGTGCCAGCTCACCACCGGGACAGGCGAACACCGGGGAGCTGTTTTTT.

V is TRBV3-1 (or the pseudogene TRBV3-2) and J is TRBJ1-2; 11 bases agree with TRBD1. There are 13 residues in the CDR3. Germline loops: CDR1 LGHDT, CDR2 YNNKEL (reference sequence). Trimming at V came to 7 bases and at J to 8 bases, leaving 6 bases not matched to a gene. This chain's CDR3 is CASTSGQGGGYTF. The CDR3 bases are TGTGCCAGCACCTCGGGACAGGGGGGCGGCTACACCTTC.

The rearrangement links TRBV6-5 to TRBJ2-7, with TRBD2 matching over 11 bases. The V and J ends lost 6 bases and 2 bases, in that order; junction bases with no gene match: 6. The V gene's germline CDR1 is MNHEY and CDR2 SVGAGI. CDR3 size: 15 residues. CDR3: CASRASGGPTYEQYV. CDR3 coding DNA: TGTGCCAGCAGGGCTAGCGGGGGGCCAACCTACGAGCAGTACGTC.

The chain employs TRBV19 and TRBJ2-7, with 9 bases that match TRBD1. The CDR3 is 15 amino acids. V shed 6 bases and J 3 bases; nucleotides not matched to a gene: 9. Looked up from germline, CDR1 is LNHDA and CDR2 is SQIVND (reference sequence). The CDR3 bases are TGTGCCAGTAGCCCTTGGACAGGGGCGAGCTACGAGCAGTACTTC. Translated, it gives CASSPWTGASYEQYF.

In its sample, this clone was seen once. The V and J genes are TRBV30 and TRBJ2-1; a possible D gene is TRBD2 (6 bases). Per germline, CDR1 GTSNPN and CDR2 SVGIG (reference sequence). Between the trimmed V and J ends, which lost 0 bases and 7 bases, there was a span of 13 bases. The CDR3 sequence is 14 residues long. The CDR3 DNA follows: TGTGCCTGGAGTGTATCCCTGGCGGGGAATGAGCAGTTCTTC. The encoded protein is CAWSVSLAGNEQFF.

In its sample, this clone was seen a few times. The chain links TRBV5-4 to TRBJ2-3, with 8 bases aligning to TRBD2. V gave up 2 bases and J gave up 6 bases; unmatched junction bases: 5. The CDR3 has 14 residues. CDR1 and CDR2 (germline): SGHNT, YYREEE (reference sequence). CDR3 nucleotides: TGTGCCAGCAGCTTACGGGGGGGCGTGGATACGCAGTATTTT. It translates to CASSLRGGVDTQYF.

This chain links TRBV24-1 with TRBJ2-5; 8 nucleotides agree with TRBD1. The germline gives CDR1 KGHDR, CDR2 SFDVKD. CDR3 length: 17 residues. V lost 5 bases and J lost 3; bases outside the gene matches: 13. CDR3 amino acids: CATSALGTGTSKETQYF. In DNA form, the CDR3 reads TGTGCCACCAGTGCCCTAGGGACAGGAACCTCTAAAGAGACCCAGTACTTC.

The chain uses TRBV5-1 and TRBJ1-2; 7 positions match TRBD1. Germline assignment: CDR1 SGHRS and CDR2 YFSETQ. The CDR3 covers 13 residues. V lost 1 base and J lost 3; bases outside the gene matches: 0. Here the CDR3 reads CASSLTGDYGYTF. The CDR3 bases are TGCGCCAGCAGCTTGACAGGGGACTATGGCTACACCTTC.

The V gene is TRBV6-5, the J gene TRBJ2-5, with D perhaps matching TRBD2 (6 bases). Germline lookup yields CDR1 MNHEY and CDR2 SVGAGI. This CDR3 comprises 12 residues. The V and J ends lost 7 bases and 5 bases respectively, with 11 bases between them. CDR3 protein: CASTKGRETQYF. As DNA, the CDR3 is TGTGCCAGCACCAAAGGGAGGGAGACCCAGTACTTC.